This TCR beta chain was sequenced in a study of CD8+ T cells in alopecia areata. General observations from the study: Affected scalp, especially in alopecia totalis/universalis, had a higher clonality than normal scalp did.

Of note for this clone: The target antigen is unknown.

The V segment lost 1 base and the J segment 8 bases; nucleotides outside the gene matches: 4. Germline CDR1 and CDR2: SQVTM and ANQGSEA. The CDR3 sequence is 12 residues long. Both peripheral blood and punch biopsies of lesional scalp skin were obtained from patients who had alopecia areata. Cell sorting was applied to PBMCs, and CD4+ and CD8+ T cells were collected. Isolated RNA was reverse transcribed into cDNA used as the sequencing template. Data came from immunoSEQ multiplex PCR; TCRdb stores just in-frame clones and leaves some out. Here the sample spans 150,000 to 160,000 clones, more than 45% being singletons.

The chain uses TRBV29-1 and TRBJ1-2, with 7 bases lining up with TRBD1. The clonotype was recovered from a human donor with alopecia areata. The source material was CD8+ T cells sorted from blood, sampled at week 0. The CDR3: CSVEGQGGGYTF. The CDR3, as DNA: TGCAGCGTTGAAGGACAGGGCGGGGGCTACACCTTC.